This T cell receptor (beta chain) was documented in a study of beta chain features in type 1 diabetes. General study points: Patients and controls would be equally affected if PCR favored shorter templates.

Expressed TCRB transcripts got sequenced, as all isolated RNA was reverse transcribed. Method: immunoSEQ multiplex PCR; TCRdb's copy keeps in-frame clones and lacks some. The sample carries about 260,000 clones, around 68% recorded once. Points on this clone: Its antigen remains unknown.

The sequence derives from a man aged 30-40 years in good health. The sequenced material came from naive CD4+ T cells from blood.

CDR3: CASSDGGNYGYTF. The CDR3 DNA reads as TGTGCCAGCAGTGACGGAGGGAACTATGGCTACACCTTC. The V and J genes are TRBV6-4 and TRBJ1-2; D unclear. This CDR3 has 13 amino acids. Deletions cut 2 bases from V and 2 bases from J, with 6 bases between. Germline CDR1 reads MRHNA; CDR2 reads SNTAGT.